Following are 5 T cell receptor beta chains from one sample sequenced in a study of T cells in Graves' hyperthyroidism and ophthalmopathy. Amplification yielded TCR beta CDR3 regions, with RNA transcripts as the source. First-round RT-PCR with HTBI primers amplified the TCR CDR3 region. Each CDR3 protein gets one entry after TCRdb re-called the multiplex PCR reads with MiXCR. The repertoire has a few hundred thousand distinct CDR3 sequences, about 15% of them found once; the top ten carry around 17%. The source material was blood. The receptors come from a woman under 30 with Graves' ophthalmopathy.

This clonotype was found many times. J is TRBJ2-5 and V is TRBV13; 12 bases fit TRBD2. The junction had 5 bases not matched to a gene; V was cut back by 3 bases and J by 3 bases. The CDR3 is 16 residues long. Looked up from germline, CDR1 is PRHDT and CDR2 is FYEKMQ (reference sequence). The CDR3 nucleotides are TGTGCCAGCAGCTTCGTACGGACTAGCGGGGAAGAGACCCAGTACTTC. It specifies CASSFVRTSGEETQYF. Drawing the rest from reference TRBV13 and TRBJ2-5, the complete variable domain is AAGVIQSPRHLIKEKRETATLKCYPIPRHDTVYWYQQGPGQDPQFLISFYEKMQSDKGSIPDRFSAQQFSDYHSELNMSSLELGDSALYFCASSFVRTSGEETQYFGPGTRLLVL.

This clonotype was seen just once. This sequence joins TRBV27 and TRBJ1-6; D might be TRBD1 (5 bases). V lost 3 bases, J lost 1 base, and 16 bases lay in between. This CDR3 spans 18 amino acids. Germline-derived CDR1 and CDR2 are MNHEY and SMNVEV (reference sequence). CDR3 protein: CASSLPGDKGSYNSPLHF. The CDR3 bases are TGTGCCAGCAGTTTGCCGGGCGACAAGGGGTCCTATAATTCACCCCTCCACTTT.

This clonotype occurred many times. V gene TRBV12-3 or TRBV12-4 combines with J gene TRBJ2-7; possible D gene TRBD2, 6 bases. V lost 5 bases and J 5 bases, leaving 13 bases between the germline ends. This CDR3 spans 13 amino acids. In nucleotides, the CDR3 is TGTGCCAGCAGTAGGGGACTCTTGAACGAGCAGTACTTC. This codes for CASSRGLLNEQYF.

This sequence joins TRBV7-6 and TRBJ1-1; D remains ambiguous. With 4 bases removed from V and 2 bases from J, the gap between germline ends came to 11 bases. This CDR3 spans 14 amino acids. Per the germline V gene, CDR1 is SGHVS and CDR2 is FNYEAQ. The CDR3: CASSSAEVNTEAFF. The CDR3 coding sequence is TGTGCCAGCAGCTCCGCTGAGGTAAACACTGAAGCTTTCTTT.

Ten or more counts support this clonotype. CDR3 sequence (DNA): TGTGCCAGCAGCTTGGGCCACGGGAGCGTATACAATGAGCAGTTCTTC. Protein product: CASSLGHGSVYNEQFF. This sequence joins TRBV5-8 and TRBJ2-1; TRBD2 is a possible D gene (6 bases). The V gene lost 0 bases and the J gene lost 4 bases, with 14 bases spanning the gap. Per germline, CDR1 SGHTS and CDR2 YDEGEE. The CDR3 totals 16 residues.